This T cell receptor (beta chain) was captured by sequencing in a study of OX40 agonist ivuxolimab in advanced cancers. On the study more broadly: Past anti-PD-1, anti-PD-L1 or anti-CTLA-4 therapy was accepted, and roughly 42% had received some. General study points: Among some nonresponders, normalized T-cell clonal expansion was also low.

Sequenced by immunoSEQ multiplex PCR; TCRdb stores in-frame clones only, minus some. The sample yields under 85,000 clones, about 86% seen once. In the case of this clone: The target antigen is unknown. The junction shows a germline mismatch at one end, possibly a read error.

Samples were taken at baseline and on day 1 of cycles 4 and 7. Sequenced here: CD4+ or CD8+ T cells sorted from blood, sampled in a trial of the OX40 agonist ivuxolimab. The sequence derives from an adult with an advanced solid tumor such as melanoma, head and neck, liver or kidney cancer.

The CDR3: CASSLRYGYTF. The DNA of the CDR3 is TGTGCCAGCAGCCTGCGCTATGGCTACACCTTC. V gene TRBV5-1 combines with J gene TRBJ1-2, with D hard to call. CDR1 and CDR2 (germline): SGHRS, YFSETQ. This CDR3 comprises 11 residues.